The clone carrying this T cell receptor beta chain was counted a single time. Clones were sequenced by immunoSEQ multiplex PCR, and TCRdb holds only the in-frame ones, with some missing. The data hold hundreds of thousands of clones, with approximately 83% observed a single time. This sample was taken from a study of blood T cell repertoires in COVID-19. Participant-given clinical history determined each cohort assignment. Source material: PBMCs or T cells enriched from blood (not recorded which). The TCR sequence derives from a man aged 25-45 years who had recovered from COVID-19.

In DNA form, the CDR3 reads TGTGCCAGTAGACCAGACAGGGTGAACATTCAGTACTTC. The encoded protein is CASRPDRVNIQYF. The chain combines TRBV19 with TRBJ2-4; TRBD1 matches at 7 bases. Losses at the gene ends were 6 bases for V and 7 bases for J; bases not matched to a gene: 6. The germline CDR1 and CDR2 sequences are LNHDA and SQIVND (reference sequence). The CDR3 sequence is 13 residues long. Using reference TRBV19 and TRBJ2-4 for the parts outside the CDR3, the full variable domain is DGGITQSPKYLFRKEGQNVTLSCEQNLNHDAMYWYRQDPGQGLRLIYYSQIVNDFQKGDIAEGYSVSREKKESFPLTVTSAQKNPTAFYLCASRPDRVNIQYFGAGTRLSVL.